The clone carrying this TCR beta chain was found a few times. Each CDR3 protein gets one entry after TCRdb re-called the 5' RACE reads with MiXCR. The sample lists tens of thousands of distinct CDR3 sequences, 11% occurring once. The data are from a study of early T cells in non-severe SARS-CoV-2 infection. In the study overall: With bulk RNA from unsorted whole blood as input, sequencing yielded unpaired chains.

This CDR3 is 15 amino acids long. Trimming left V 0 bases short and J 5 bases short, with 11 bases between. The germline CDR1 and CDR2 sequences are MNHNY and SVGAGI (reference sequence). Here the sequenced sample was whole blood, taken at baseline. The chain has TRBV6-6 and TRBJ1-5, with D possibly TRBD1 on 5 matching bases. The origin of this receptor is an adult who was a healthcare worker with PCR-confirmed SARS-CoV-2 infection or an uninfected control (not recorded which). The chain's CDR3 is CASSYSTQGDQPQHF. DNA of the CDR3: TGTGCCAGCAGTTACTCGACGCAGGGAGATCAGCCCCAGCATTTT.